This TCR beta chain was captured in a study of molecular identifiers for immune sequencing clone quantification. The sample holds many counts of this clonotype. Its cognate antigen is unknown. TCRdb reprocessed the PCR reads via MiXCR and lists one record per CDR3 protein. The table shows 50,000 to 70,000 distinct CDR3 sequences, with roughly 20% occurring only once. Naive CD8 libraries used about 18,000 to 1,100,000 sorted cells and 10%, 30% or 50% RNA. Findings and caveats of the study: Clonotypes surpassing 20 RNA copies contained over 97% of effector molecules, versus under 1% in naive cells.

Sequenced input: naive CD8+ T cells from blood, with Jurkat cell RNA spiked in. Documented subset: FACS-sorted CD8+CD4-CCR7+CD45RA+ naive T cells. The origin of this receptor is a human donor in good health. Some libraries in this study had Jurkat cell RNA spiked in.

In DNA, the CDR3 is TGCAGTGCTAGGCTCTGGGACAGGGGGCACTACGAGCAGTACTTC. Translation gives CSARLWDRGHYEQYF. The V call is TRBV20-1, the J call TRBJ2-7; the match to TRBD1 covers 12 bases. Germline values: CDR1 DFQATT, CDR2 SNEGSKA (reference sequence). The CDR3 has 15 amino acids. J gave up 3 bases and V 3 bases, and 6 bases lay outside the gene matches.